The 5 T cell receptor beta chains below come from one sample, sequenced in a study of T-cell reconstitution after alpha-beta-depleted transplantation in children. Unique molecular identifiers were incorporated when the TCRbeta library was constructed. TCRdb redid the calling of the PCR reads with MiXCR, one entry per CDR3 protein. The table has roughly 590,000 distinct CDR3 sequences, 16% seen once. The specimen was PBMCs from the stem cell graft donor, collected from the stem cell graft. These receptors were collected from a human donor who donated a stem cell graft to a child with acute myeloid leukemia.

This clonotype was counted at least ten times. The chain links TRBV10-3 to TRBJ2-5; either TRBD1 or TRBD2 may fit D (6 bases each). Germline V lookup: CDR1 ENHRY, CDR2 SYGVKD. The CDR3 has 14 residues. Trimming cost V 3 bases and J 4 bases, with 12 bases left between them. The CDR3 DNA reads as TGTGCCATCAGTGAAGGGGGGTCGGGAGAGACCCAGTACTTC. Translation gives CAISEGGSGETQYF.

This clonotype was detected ten times or more. The chain employs TRBV29-1 and TRBJ2-5, with D unresolved. The CDR3 totals 13 residues. V lost 4 bases, J lost 1 base, and 10 bases lay in between. Germline CDR1 and CDR2: SQVTM and ANQGSEA. The CDR3 DNA reads TGCAGCGTTGCCCTCCAGATCCAAGAGACCCAGTACTTC. Amino acids: CSVALQIQETQYF.

This clonotype occurred many times. The chain combines TRBV12-3 or TRBV12-4 with TRBJ2-1; 7 bases map to TRBD1. The CDR3 totals 13 residues. V was pared by 5 bases and J by 9 bases, with 7 bases of the junction left unmatched. The CDR3 DNA is TGTGCCAGCAGTGACAGGGTTGGGACTGAGCAGTTCTTC. Translated: CASSDRVGTEQFF.

A few counts support this clonotype. This rearrangement joins TRBV6-4 to TRBJ1-5; D uncertain. This CDR3 region has 15 residues. Germline V CDR1 and CDR2: MRHNA, SNTAGT. With 7 bases removed from V and 2 bases from J, the gap between germline ends came to 15 bases. CDR3 nucleotide sequence: TGTGCCAGCACAAGCCCGGGTGCGCGCAATCAGCCCCAGCATTTT. Protein product: CASTSPGARNQPQHF.

A single count supports this clonotype. A much larger clone sits a single nucleotide away, making a read error possible. The J gene is TRBJ2-1, the V gene TRBV28; D unclear. Trimming stripped 6 bases from V and 13 bases from J, with 16 bases between. This CDR3 comprises 12 residues. CDR1 MDHEN and CDR2 SYDVKM come from the germline V gene. CDR3 coding DNA: TGTGCCAGCAGACCTTCCACTTTTGACCAGTTCTTC. Translated: CASRPSTFDQFF.